This TCR beta chain was recorded in a study of T cell repertoires in cytomegalovirus infection. Overall study context: The public TCR beta signatures pointed to both CMV infection and matching HLA type. Notes on the study in general: Cumulative frequency (of public TCR beta family members) identified carriers of CMV plus the relevant HLA.

TCRdb processed the reads anew with MiXCR; each CDR3 protein has one entry. This table holds around 550,000 distinct CDR3 sequences, 26% found once. Comment on this clonotype: What it binds is not known.

Germline values: CDR1 SGHTA, CDR2 FQGNSA. Deletions cut 3 bases from V and 2 bases from J, with 7 bases between. This CDR3 spans 13 amino acids. This chain connects TRBV7-2 to TRBJ2-5, with D perhaps TRBD2 (5 bases). The sequenced sample was PBMCs. The sequence came from a human donor in good health (CMV status not recorded). Some clones in this sample may be carry-over from other donors' samples. CDR3 sequence reads: CASSFQRQETQYF. For the CDR3, the DNA is TGTGCCAGCAGCTTCCAGCGGCAAGAGACCCAGTACTTC. Variable domain in full (rest from reference TRBV7-2 and TRBJ2-5): GAGVSQSPSNKVTEKGKDVELRCDPISGHTALYWYRQSLGQGLEFLIYFQGNSAPDKSGLPSDRFSAERTGGSVSTLTIQRTQQEDSAVYLCASSFQRQETQYFGPGTRLLVL.